Below, 3 T cell receptor beta chains from the same sample are listed, as sequenced in a study of CD4+ T cells in melanoma. Produced via immunoSEQ multiplex PCR; TCRdb's table is partial and in-frame only. The table lists more than 110,000 clones, around 90% of them singletons, with less than 2% in the top ten. The receptors were sampled from a human donor with melanoma.

This clone was seen once. The identical CDR3 is also encoded by other nucleotide sequences in the sample. The chain combines TRBV30 with TRBJ2-3; D might be TRBD1 (5 bases). Trimming left V 1 base short and J 7 bases short, with 15 bases between. The CDR3 loop spans 14 amino acids. Germline V gene lookup returns CDR1 GTSNPN and CDR2 SVGIG (reference sequence). The CDR3 DNA follows: TGTGCCTGGAGTGCAGGGATCAGCCCCAATACGCAGTATTTT. This sequence encodes CAWSAGISPNTQYF.

This clone was counted once. This rearrangement joins TRBV6-5 to TRBJ1-6; 7 nucleotides agree with TRBD1. The CDR3 length is 15 residues. V was clipped by 6 bases and J by 4 bases; unmatched bases: 6. Germline assignment: CDR1 MNHEY and CDR2 SVGAGI. The CDR3 is CASSPGQKYNSPLHF. For the CDR3, the DNA is TGTGCCAGCAGCCCGGGACAGAAGTATAATTCACCCCTCCACTTT.

The J gene is TRBJ2-2, the V gene TRBV10-3, with D maybe TRBD1 (5 bases). The germline V gene encodes CDR1 ENHRY and CDR2 SYGVKD. V shed 3 bases and J shed 3 bases, with 11 bases lying between them. The CDR3 totals 15 residues. The CDR3 DNA follows: TGTGCCATCAGTGAAGGGGCACGATACACCGGGGAGCTGTTTTTT. Protein product: CAISEGARYTGELFF.